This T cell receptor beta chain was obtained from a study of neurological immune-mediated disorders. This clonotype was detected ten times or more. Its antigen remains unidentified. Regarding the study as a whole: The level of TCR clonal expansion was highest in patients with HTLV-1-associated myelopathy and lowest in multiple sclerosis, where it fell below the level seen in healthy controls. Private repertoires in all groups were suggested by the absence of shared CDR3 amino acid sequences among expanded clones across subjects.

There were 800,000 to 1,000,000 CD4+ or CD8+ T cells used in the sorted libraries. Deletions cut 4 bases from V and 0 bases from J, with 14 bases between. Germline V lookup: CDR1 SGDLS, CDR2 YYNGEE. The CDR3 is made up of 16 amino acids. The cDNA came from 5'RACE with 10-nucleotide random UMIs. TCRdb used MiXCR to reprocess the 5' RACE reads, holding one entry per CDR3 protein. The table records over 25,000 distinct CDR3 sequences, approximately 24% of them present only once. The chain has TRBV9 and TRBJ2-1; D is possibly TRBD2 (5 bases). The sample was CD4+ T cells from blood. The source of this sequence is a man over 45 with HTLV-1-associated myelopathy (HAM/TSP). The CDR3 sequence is CASSLTGLYSYNEQFF. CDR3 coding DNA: TGTGCCAGCAGCCTCACCGGACTCTACTCCTACAATGAGCAGTTCTTC.